This entry lists 8 T cell receptor beta chains sequenced from one sample in a study of blood T cell repertoires in COVID-19. Using immunoSEQ multiplex PCR, the repertoire was profiled, and TCRdb retains in-frame clones only, with some absent. This sample yields under 200,000 clones, of which about 86% are seen a single time; more than 0.75% belongs to the top ten. The sample taken for sequencing was peripheral blood. The receptors here all came from a young man with acute or convalescent COVID-19.

J is TRBJ1-2 and V is TRBV19, with TRBD1 as a possible D gene (5 bases). V gave up 3 bases and J gave up 1 base, with 12 bases separating them. The V gene's germline CDR1 is LNHDA and CDR2 SQIVND (reference sequence). CDR3 length equals 15 residues. CDR3 in DNA: TGTGCCAGTAGTATTCAGGGATCCAATAACTATGGCTACACCTTC. Its translation is CASSIQGSNNYGYTF.

V gene TRBV9 combines with J gene TRBJ2-5, with TRBD2 matching over 14 bases. Germline assignment: CDR1 SGDLS and CDR2 YYNGEE. The CDR3 sequence is 16 residues long. Trimming cost V 4 bases and J 5 bases; bases outside gene matches: 7. CDR3 nucleotides: TGTGCCAGCAGCTTCTCCGGGACTAGCGGGGGCGAGACCCAGTACTTC. Encoded protein: CASSFSGTSGGETQYF.

The chain has TRBV9 and TRBJ2-2; possible D gene TRBD2, 5 bases. V lost 6 bases to trimming and J lost 5 bases, with 14 bases between them. This CDR3 is built from 14 residues. The germline gives CDR1 SGDLS, CDR2 YYNGEE. CDR3 nucleotide sequence: TGTGCCAGCAATTGGGGTACGGGAACCGGGGAGCTGTTTTTT. It encodes CASNWGTGTGELFF.

The rearrangement uses TRBV7-9 and TRBJ1-1, with D perhaps matching TRBD1 (5 bases). This CDR3 has 17 amino acids. Germline-derived CDR1 and CDR2 are SEHNR and FQNEAQ (reference sequence). Trimming cost V 4 bases and J 1 base, with 19 bases left between them. CDR3 sequence: CASSSPGLPTGNTEAFF. The CDR3 DNA reads as TGTGCCAGCAGCTCTCCGGGACTCCCGACTGGGAACACTGAAGCTTTCTTT.

The chain joins TRBV9 to TRBJ2-5; 8 positions agree with TRBD2. Germline loops: CDR1 SGDLS, CDR2 YYNGEE. The length of the CDR3 is 14 residues. V was clipped by 4 bases and J by 2 bases; unmatched bases: 4. The CDR3 DNA is TGTGCCAGCAGCCCTTCTAGCGGGCAAGAGACCCAGTACTTC. This codes for CASSPSSGQETQYF.

The chain uses TRBV10-3 and TRBJ1-1; tentative D call: TRBD1 (6 bases). The CDR3 totals 15 residues. Trimming took 0 bases from V and 7 from J, leaving 15 bases between them. The V gene's germline CDR1 is ENHRY and CDR2 SYGVKD. CDR3 nucleotides: TGTGCCATCAGTGAGTCGACTTCTGGGACAAGTGAAGCTTTCTTT. It encodes CAISESTSGTSEAFF.

The J gene is TRBJ1-2, the V gene TRBV11-2, with no clear D. Germline values: CDR1 SGHAT, CDR2 FQNNGV. The CDR3 has 16 residues. Trimming left V 1 base short and J 0 bases short, with 12 bases between. CDR3 sequence reads: CASSLARPTSNYGYTF. As DNA, the CDR3 is TGTGCCAGCAGCTTAGCTAGACCCACCTCTAACTATGGCTACACCTTC.

This clone was found once. CDR3 in DNA: TGTGCCAGCATCCCCAGCGGGGCTTATCACACTGAAGCTTTCTTT. This gives the protein CASIPSGAYHTEAFF. The J gene is TRBJ1-1, the V gene TRBV6-6, with D perhaps matching TRBD1 (5 bases). Between the trimmed V and J ends, which lost 7 bases and 3 bases, there was a span of 18 bases. Germline V CDR1 and CDR2: MNHNY, SVGAGI (reference sequence). This CDR3 comprises 15 residues.